This entry lists 16 T cell receptor beta chains sequenced from one sample in a study of cytomegalovirus exposure and HLA in healthy donors (dated by TCRdb to about 2017). Libraries were constructed by the immunoSEQ multiplex PCR assay. For the multiplex PCR, a mixture combining 60 forward primers for TCR Vbeta segments and 13 reverse primers for TCR Jbeta segments was used. TCRdb stores this immuneACCESS table with in-frame sequences only. Part of the clones is absent; in the studies checked, under half of the shortfall reflects unresolved V genes, and no reason is known for the rest. The sample contains about 50,000 clones, roughly 80% of them found a single time. In total, the top ten clones hold around 8.1% of the sample. Sequencing input: PBMCs. The receptors were sampled from a man under 40 in good health and CMV-seropositive.

The chain has TRBV19 and TRBJ1-5, with 9 bases lining up with TRBD1. V gave up 4 bases and J gave up 4 bases; unmatched junction bases: 11. The CDR3 covers 17 residues. CDR1 is LNHDA and CDR2 is SQIVND in the germline V gene (reference sequence). The CDR3 region is CASSTTKDRGRNQPQHF. For the CDR3, the DNA is TGTGCCAGTAGTACAACCAAGGACAGGGGTCGGAATCAGCCCCAGCATTTT.

This clone has more than one count but fewer than ten. This chain connects TRBV19 to TRBJ2-3, with 8 nucleotides matching TRBD2. The germline V gene encodes CDR1 LNHDA and CDR2 SQIVND (reference sequence). The CDR3 sequence is 16 residues long. V shed 5 bases and J 2 bases; nucleotides not matched to a gene: 9. CDR3 sequence: CASSDQRGRNTDTQYF. DNA for the CDR3: TGTGCCAGTAGTGATCAGCGGGGGCGAAACACAGATACGCAGTATTTT.

The chain couples TRBV10-3 to TRBJ2-7; TRBD1 agrees at 7 bases. CDR1 ENHRY and CDR2 SYGVKD come from the germline V gene. The CDR3 is 15 residues long. The V and J ends lost 3 bases and 3 bases, in that order; junction bases with no gene match: 8. For the CDR3, the DNA is TGTGCCATCAGTGAAGTATTGGGACAGTTCTACGAGCAGTACTTC. This sequence encodes CAISEVLGQFYEQYF.

The chain carries TRBV5-1 and TRBJ1-6, with a weak D call TRBD1 (5 bases). The CDR3 is made up of 16 amino acids. Trimming removed 5 bases at V and 0 bases at J, with 12 bases between. The germline CDR1 and CDR2 sequences are SGHRS and YFSETQ. CDR3 sequence: CASRGEGSSYNSPLHF. CDR3 sequence (DNA): TGCGCCAGCAGGGGGGAGGGAAGCTCCTATAATTCACCCCTCCACTTT.

The V and J genes are TRBV7-3 and TRBJ1-2, with 7 bases that match TRBD1. Germline CDR1 and CDR2: SGHTA and FQGTGA. This CDR3 is 14 amino acids long. The V gene end was trimmed by 3 bases and the J gene end by 7 bases; junction bases not matched to a gene: 8. CDR3 residues: CASSFIGQEGGYTF. CDR3 nucleotides: TGTGCCAGCAGCTTCATAGGACAGGAGGGTGGCTACACCTTC.

The chain is built from TRBV9 and TRBJ2-7, with 7 bases aligning to TRBD1. CDR3 size: 14 residues. Germline V lookup: CDR1 SGDLS, CDR2 YYNGEE. V shed 0 bases, J shed 3 bases, and the junction held 3 bases outside the gene matches. The CDR3 sequence: CASSVGGQSYEQYF. The CDR3 DNA is TGTGCCAGCAGCGTAGGGGGACAGAGCTACGAGCAGTACTTC.

The chain employs TRBV11-2 and TRBJ1-4, with D maybe TRBD1 (5 bases). The CDR3 loop spans 15 amino acids. Germline assignment: CDR1 SGHAT and CDR2 FQNNGV. V was clipped by 5 bases and J by 3 bases, with 13 bases between them. The CDR3 is CASSPVGGANEKLFF. The CDR3 DNA reads TGTGCCAGCAGCCCGGTGGGGGGGGCTAATGAAAAACTGTTTTTT.

This clone has just one count. The chain combines TRBV27 with TRBJ2-3; D may be TRBD1 (6 bases). The germline V gene has CDR1 MNHEY and CDR2 SMNVEV (reference sequence). This CDR3 comprises 15 residues. Trimming removed 5 bases from V and 2 bases from J, with 14 bases in between. In DNA form, the CDR3 reads TGTGCCAGCAGTGACTTACAGGGAAACACAGATACGCAGTATTTT. As protein: CASSDLQGNTDTQYF.

The chain couples TRBV7-2 to TRBJ1-6; D is ambiguous. The CDR3 covers 14 residues. Per the germline V gene, CDR1 is SGHTA and CDR2 is FQGNSA. Trimming cost V 1 base and J 8 bases, with 9 bases left between them. The CDR3 loop is CASSLGLSYSPLHF. The CDR3 bases are TGTGCCAGCAGCTTAGGGCTGTCGTATTCACCCCTCCACTTT.

The chain has TRBV6-6 and TRBJ2-1, with 8 bases fitting TRBD1. This CDR3 contains 14 residues. V gave up 4 bases and J gave up 2 bases; unmatched junction bases: 1. In germline, CDR1 is MNHNY, CDR2 SVGAGI (reference sequence). For the CDR3, the DNA is TGTGCCAGCAGTTCGGACAGGGCCTACAATGAGCAGTTCTTC. It codes for CASSSDRAYNEQFF.

CDR3 residues: CASSQVLAGGRETQYF. The CDR3 DNA reads TGCGCCAGCAGCCAAGTACTAGCGGGGGGTCGGGAGACCCAGTACTTC. J is TRBJ2-5 and V is TRBV4-1, with 12 bases identical to TRBD2. The CDR3 runs to 16 residues. Germline V gene sequence: CDR1 MGHRA, CDR2 YSYEKL. Trimming at V came to 1 base and at J to 5 bases, leaving 5 bases not matched to a gene.

The chain carries TRBV28 and TRBJ1-2, with 7 bases matching TRBD1. The germline gives CDR1 MDHEN, CDR2 SYDVKM. The ends lost 8 bases at V and 6 bases at J; junction bases unmatched: 6. The CDR3 length is 12 residues. CDR3 DNA sequence: TGTGCCAGCGGAGGACAGGCAGATGGCTACACCTTC. Amino acid sequence: CASGGQADGYTF.

The chain has TRBV5-4 and TRBJ1-4, with a tentative D call TRBD1 (5 bases). The CDR3 length is 15 residues. In germline, CDR1 is SGHNT, CDR2 YYREEE (reference sequence). Trimming cost V 4 bases and J 5 bases, with 15 bases left between them. CDR3 nucleotides: TGTGCCAGCAGCGCGGCGGGACGGCTAAATGAAAAACTGTTTTTT. Translation gives CASSAAGRLNEKLFF.

The chain uses TRBV11-2 and TRBJ2-1; D perhaps matches TRBD2 (6 bases). CDR1 is SGHAT and CDR2 is FQNNGV in the germline V gene. The ends were cut back, 4 bases at V and 0 bases at J, with 13 bases in the middle. The CDR3 contains 16 residues. Here the CDR3 DNA reads TGTGCCAGCAGCTCCCACGGGGGATACTCCTACAATGAGCAGTTCTTC. This codes for CASSSHGGYSYNEQFF.

V is TRBV28 and J is TRBJ1-1, with TRBD1 matching 9 bases. The V gene's germline CDR1 is MDHEN and CDR2 SYDVKM. With 4 bases clipped from V and 4 bases from J, the junction kept 7 bases outside the gene matches. CDR3 length equals 15 residues. The CDR3: CASSSWTGVGTEAFF. As DNA, the CDR3 is TGTGCCAGCAGTTCCTGGACAGGGGTTGGCACTGAAGCTTTCTTT. Based on the CDR3 plus reference TRBV28 and TRBJ1-1, the full variable domain is DVKVTQSSRYLVKRTGEKVFLECVQDMDHENMFWYRQDPGLGLRLIYFSYDVKMKEKGDIPEGYSVSREKKERFSLILESASTNQTSMYLCASSSWTGVGTEAFFGQGTRLTVV.

The genes are TRBV9 and TRBJ2-1; tentative D call: TRBD1 (6 bases). Trimming shortened V by 3 bases and J by 5 bases, and 6 bases separated the two germline ends. The CDR3 spans 12 residues. Germline CDR1 is SGDLS and CDR2 is YYNGEE. The CDR3 bases are TGTGCCAGCAGCGAGGGGGACAATGAGCAGTTCTTC. Its protein is CASSEGDNEQFF.